This passage covers 14 T cell receptor beta chains from one sample sequenced in a study of Graves' ophthalmopathy and Graves' hyperthyroidism. RNA served as the template for amplifying TCR beta CDR3 regions. HTBI-primed RT-PCR formed the first round, and a multiplex PCR formed the second. MiXCR, applied by TCRdb to the multiplex PCR reads, yields one record per CDR3 protein. The sample lists around 1,200,000 distinct CDR3 sequences; 35% to 40% were seen once. The sample taken for sequencing was peripheral blood or thyroid tissue (not recorded which). The source of these receptors is an adult man with Graves' hyperthyroidism.

The chain has TRBV7-7 and TRBJ2-2; 13 positions agree with TRBD2. Trimming took 6 bases from V and 7 from J; bases not matched to a gene: 8. The length of the CDR3 is 16 residues. Germline-derived CDR1 and CDR2 are SSHAT and FNYEAQ (reference sequence). CDR3 bases: TGTGCCAGCAGTTTCACTAGCGGGGGGGCCGGCGGGGAGCTGTTTTTT. This codes for CASSFTSGGAGGELFF.

The chain uses TRBV6-5 and TRBJ1-1; TRBD1 matches 9 bases. V dropped 6 bases and J dropped 6; count of bases not matched to a gene: 11. Germline V gene data show CDR1 as MNHEY and CDR2 as SVGAGI. CDR3 length: 15 amino acids. CDR3 coding DNA: TGTGCCAGCAGCAGGGACAGGGCTATCGGATCTGAAGCTTTCTTT. This gives the protein CASSRDRAIGSEAFF.

This clonotype was recorded at least ten times. The rearrangement uses TRBV7-9 and TRBJ1-5; D remains unclear. V shed 3 bases and J shed 1 base, with 7 bases lying between them. The CDR3 loop spans 14 amino acids. CDR1 is SEHNR, CDR2 FQNEAQ, per germline (reference sequence). In DNA form, the CDR3 reads TGTGCCAGCAGCTTCGACGCAAGCAATCAGCCCCAGCATTTT. Translated, it gives CASSFDASNQPQHF.

This rearrangement joins TRBV25-1 to TRBJ2-5; D not resolved. Deletions cut 2 bases from V and 5 bases from J, with 18 bases between. This CDR3 has 16 residues. Per the germline V gene, CDR1 is MGHDK and CDR2 is SYGVNS. In DNA form, the CDR3 reads TGTGCCAGCAGTGAAGCCAGGCTGGGGATAGTGGAGACCCAGTACTTC. Protein sequence: CASSEARLGIVETQYF.

The J gene is TRBJ2-7, the V gene TRBV11-2, with TRBD1 matching 10 bases. Germline CDR1 SGHAT, CDR2 FQNNGV. This CDR3 region has 16 residues. The junction had 6 bases not matched to a gene; V was cut back by 2 bases and J by 2 bases. CDR3 in amino acids: CASSLTRDRGAYEQYF. In nucleotides, the CDR3 is TGTGCCAGCAGCTTAACCCGGGACAGGGGTGCCTACGAGCAGTACTTC.

This chain joins TRBV28 and TRBJ2-2; D is unclear. The germline gives CDR1 MDHEN, CDR2 SYDVKM. Trimming cost V 8 bases and J 2 bases, with 12 bases left between them. The CDR3 runs to 14 residues. CDR3 sequence: CASYERSNTGELFF. Written as DNA, the CDR3 is TGTGCCAGCTACGAACGGAGTAACACCGGGGAGCTGTTTTTT. The whole variable domain, remainder taken from reference TRBV28 and TRBJ2-2, is DVKVTQSSRYLVKRTGEKVFLECVQDMDHENMFWYRQDPGLGLRLIYFSYDVKMKEKGDIPEGYSVSREKKERFSLILESASTNQTSMYLCASYERSNTGELFFGEGSRLTVL.

This clonotype has ten or more counts. This chain connects TRBV2 to TRBJ1-1; D not certain. V was pared by 4 bases and J by 5 bases, with 17 bases between. The CDR3 sequence is 15 residues long. In germline, CDR1 is SNHLY, CDR2 FYNNEI. The CDR3 DNA is TGTGCCAGCAGTGTAGGCCTTCTCGGACGGACTGAAGCTTTCTTT. Encoded protein: CASSVGLLGRTEAFF.

The rearrangement joins TRBV5-1 to TRBJ1-6, with D unresolved. Germline CDR1 reads SGHRS; CDR2 reads YFSETQ. Trimming took 1 base from V and 6 from J, leaving 17 bases between them. This CDR3 comprises 17 residues. The CDR3 reads CASSLSWEESINSPLHF. The CDR3 DNA follows: TGCGCCAGCAGCTTGAGTTGGGAGGAGTCGATTAATTCACCCCTCCACTTT.

The V and J genes are TRBV30 and TRBJ1-1, with TRBD1 identical over 7 bases. Germline V gene data show CDR1 as GTSNPN and CDR2 as SVGIG (reference sequence). V shed 5 bases, J shed 3 bases, and the junction held 9 bases outside the gene matches. The CDR3 contains 14 residues. The CDR3 is CAWGWTGWDTEAFF. CDR3 sequence (DNA): TGTGCCTGGGGATGGACAGGTTGGGACACTGAAGCTTTCTTT.

This chain uses TRBV10-3 with TRBJ1-5; possibly TRBD1 for D (5 bases). The CDR3 loop spans 13 amino acids. The germline gives CDR1 ENHRY, CDR2 SYGVKD. V shed 1 base and J shed 14 bases, with 15 bases lying between them. The CDR3 coding sequence is TGTGCCATCAGTGAGTTGGAGGCTTCGGGGGAGCATTTT. Protein product: CAISELEASGEHF.

The rearrangement uses TRBV7-2 and TRBJ2-5, with D possibly being TRBD1 (5 bases). V was shortened by 5 bases and J by 9 bases, with 13 bases between the two germline ends. The CDR3 is 12 residues long. Looked up from germline, CDR1 is SGHTA and CDR2 is FQGNSA. The CDR3 is CASSPYEGAQYF. CDR3 in DNA: TGTGCCAGCAGCCCCTACGAAGGGGCCCAGTACTTC.

In its sample, this clonotype was seen many times. This rearrangement joins TRBV11-2 to TRBJ2-2, with TRBD2 as a possible D gene (7 bases). Germline CDR1 is SGHAT and CDR2 is FQNNGV. Trimming removed 3 bases from V and 0 bases from J, with 14 bases in between. The CDR3 spans 17 residues. The DNA of the CDR3 is TGTGCCAGCAGCTTCGGCTCGGGGGGCGCGAACACCGGGGAGCTGTTTTTT. This translates into CASSFGSGGANTGELFF.

This chain connects TRBV7-2 to TRBJ1-2, with 7 bases matching TRBD1. V was clipped by 7 bases and J by 2 bases; unmatched bases: 4. The length of the CDR3 is 13 residues. Germline V CDR1 and CDR2: SGHTA, FQGNSA. CDR3 loop: CASITGDNYGYTF. The CDR3 DNA follows: TGTGCCAGCATAACAGGGGACAACTATGGCTACACCTTC.

With respect to this clonotype: Relative to the germline gene, one junction end is altered; a read error may explain this. The chain combines TRBV19 with TRBJ1-1, with 7 bases that match TRBD1. The CDR3 runs to 14 residues. The germline CDR1 and CDR2 sequences are LNHDA and SQIVND (reference sequence). This chain's CDR3 is CASSSLGQNIEAFF. The CDR3 DNA is TGTGCCAGTAGCTCCTTGGGACAGAACATTGAAGCTTTCTTT.